This TCR beta chain is from a study of technical replicates of blood from a few donors (dated by TCRdb to between 2016 and 2019). The CDR3, from cysteine to phenylalanine, totals 14 residues. Of the read, only the CDR3 DNA is kept; its 42 bases are in frame from base 1. Trimming takes 2 bases from V and 5 bases from J, and the germline ends sit 14 bases apart. CDR1 SGHRS and CDR2 YFSETQ were looked up in the germline V gene. To prepare the library, the immunoSEQ multiplex PCR assay was applied. TCRdb retrieved this table from immuneACCESS and kept in-frame rearrangements only. Not all clones are present; in checked studies, unresolved V genes account for under half, and no reason is known for the remainder. This sample gives 65,000 to 95,000 clones in total; nearly 98% of them show up just once. The ten largest clones capture approximately 0.18% of the sample. A note on this clone: There is no known antigen for this receptor. Per-base qualities were not stored, and no clone one base away is much larger.

The source material was T cells isolated from PBMCs. The TCR sequence derives from a human donor in good health. The sequence links TRBV5-1 to TRBJ2-7; the D segment could be TRBD1, given 5 matching bases. The DNA sequence follows: TGCGCCAGCAGCTTAAGGGGCTTGGCCCACGAGCAGTACTTC. Its protein reads: CASSLRGLAHEQYF.